The entry that follows covers one T cell receptor (beta chain) sequence. V dropped 4 bases and J dropped 4; count of bases not matched to a gene: 6. The CDR3 has 14 amino acids. CDR1 is MDHEN, CDR2 SYDVKM, per germline. Method: immunoSEQ multiplex PCR; TCRdb's copy keeps in-frame clones and lacks some. This repertoire shows around 80,000 clones, roughly 98% found once; its top ten account for approximately 0.15%. The data were taken from a study of technical replicates of blood from a handful of donors. V and J are TRBV28 and TRBJ1-2; 7 bases match TRBD1. This clonotype was obtained from a human donor in good health. The specimen sequenced was T cells isolated from PBMCs. The CDR3 spells CASSSGTVFYGYTF. In DNA form, the CDR3 reads TGTGCCAGCAGTTCCGGGACAGTCTTCTATGGCTACACCTTC.